The 14 T cell receptor beta chains presented below share a single source sample, sequenced in a study of cytomegalovirus exposure and HLA in healthy donors. Primers included in the PCR were 60 Vbeta and 13 Jbeta primers. Libraries were prepared by immunoSEQ multiplex PCR; TCRdb keeps only in-frame clonotypes and omits some of them. Of about 69,000 clones in the sample, 74% were seen once. The sample comprised PBMCs. The receptors here all came from a woman in her fifties or sixties in good health and CMV-seropositive.

This clone has just one count. The chain has TRBV6-5 and TRBJ2-7; a weak D match, TRBD2 (6 bases). CDR1 and CDR2 (germline): MNHEY, SVGAGI. The CDR3 spans 14 residues. V gave up 7 bases and J gave up 1 base, with 14 bases separating them. CDR3 region: CASNVRGKSYEQYF. Written as DNA, the CDR3 is TGTGCCAGCAATGTACGGGGGAAGTCCTACGAGCAGTACTTC.

This clone was counted many times. This sequence joins TRBV5-5 and TRBJ1-1, with 7 bases aligning to TRBD1. The CDR3 runs to 15 residues. Germline loops: CDR1 SGHKS, CDR2 YYEKEE (reference sequence). J gave up 0 bases and V 3 bases, and 5 bases lay outside the gene matches. CDR3 DNA sequence: TGTGCCAGCAGCTGGCGTACAGGGGTGAACACTGAAGCTTTCTTT. This codes for CASSWRTGVNTEAFF.

The V and J genes are TRBV2 and TRBJ1-6, with D possibly being TRBD1 (5 bases). The CDR3 spans 13 residues. The germline gives CDR1 SNHLY, CDR2 FYNNEI. Trimming pared 3 bases from V and 10 bases from J, leaving 10 bases between. CDR3 coding DNA: TGTGCCAGCAGTGACCGGAGGGACTCACCCCTCCACTTT. Translation gives CASSDRRDSPLHF.

V gene TRBV1 combines with J gene TRBJ1-3; TRBD1 is the table's D call and was not checked against the DNA. TRBV1 corresponds to a pseudogene. The CDR3 totals 21 residues. The CDR3 spells CTSSQEGGRRSRDRGRNTIYF. The CDR3 nucleotides read TGCACCAGCAGCCAAGAGGGGGGAAGGAGGAGCCGGGACAGGGGTAGAAACACCATATATTTT.

The chain links TRBV9 to TRBJ2-7; 7 bases line up with TRBD1. The CDR3 totals 13 residues. V dropped 3 bases and J dropped 6; count of bases not matched to a gene: 6. Germline loops: CDR1 SGDLS, CDR2 YYNGEE. The CDR3 loop is CASSAYRGSEQYF. The CDR3 DNA sequence: TGTGCCAGCAGCGCCTACAGGGGTAGCGAGCAGTACTTC.

The V call is TRBV30, the J call TRBJ1-3; 8 positions agree with TRBD1. V lost 6 bases to trimming and J lost 0 bases; unmatched junction nucleotides: 10. The CDR3 is 16 amino acids. Germline-derived CDR1 and CDR2 are GTSNPN and SVGIG (reference sequence). The CDR3 spells CACAGTGLVSGNTIYF. CDR3 in DNA: TGTGCCTGCGCCGGGACAGGACTCGTCTCTGGAAACACCATATATTTT.

This chain joins TRBV6-1 and TRBJ2-4; D gene unclear. The V gene lost 4 bases and the J gene lost 0 bases, with 10 bases spanning the gap. There are 15 residues in the CDR3. Germline lookup yields CDR1 MNHNS and CDR2 SASEGT. The CDR3 DNA follows: TGTGCCAGCAGTGCACAGTCACTAGCCAAAAACATTCAGTACTTC. It translates to CASSAQSLAKNIQYF.

This clone occurred a few times. The chain recombines TRBV2 with TRBJ1-1; no clear D gene. Germline CDR1 and CDR2: SNHLY and FYNNEI. V was pared by 5 bases and J by 2 bases, with 9 bases between. The CDR3 sequence is 13 residues long. CDR3 nucleotides: TGTGCCAGCAGTCCAGAACAAAACACTGAAGCTTTCTTT. Translation gives CASSPEQNTEAFF.

J is TRBJ1-1 and V is TRBV27; D unresolved. CDR3 size: 14 residues. The germline V gene has CDR1 MNHEY and CDR2 SMNVEV (reference sequence). V was shortened by 0 bases and J by 3 bases, with 8 bases between the two germline ends. The CDR3 region is CASSLSRQDTEAFF. The DNA of the CDR3 is TGTGCCAGCAGTTTATCGCGACAAGACACTGAAGCTTTCTTT.

This clone was detected once. This chain connects TRBV10-3 to TRBJ2-1; a weak D match, TRBD2 (6 bases). The length of the CDR3 is 13 residues. The germline gives CDR1 ENHRY, CDR2 SYGVKD. V lost 3 bases and J 10 bases, leaving 13 bases between the germline ends. CDR3 nucleotides: TGTGCCATCAGTGAAAGGGGCGCGGGAGAGCAGTTCTTC. This sequence encodes CAISERGAGEQFF.

The CDR3 coding sequence is TGTGCCATCAGTGAGTCAGGGGGCCCTCTCCCTCGTGGCTACACCTTC. It yields the protein CAISESGGPLPRGYTF. V is TRBV10-3 and J is TRBJ1-2; 7 positions agree with TRBD1. CDR1 and CDR2 (germline): ENHRY, SYGVKD. V shed 0 bases and J 7 bases; nucleotides not matched to a gene: 11. CDR3 size: 16 residues.

The chain is built from TRBV15 and TRBJ2-3; a weak D match, TRBD2 (7 bases). This CDR3 has 14 amino acids. Germline assignment: CDR1 LNHNV and CDR2 YYDKDF (reference sequence). The V gene lost 0 bases and the J gene lost 6 bases, with 10 bases spanning the gap. CDR3 sequence: CATSRDGGRDTQYF. DNA of the CDR3: TGTGCCACCAGCAGAGACGGGGGGCGGGATACGCAGTATTTT.

This chain joins TRBV27 and TRBJ1-1; D uncertain. The CDR3 has 14 amino acids. The ends were cut back, 6 bases at V and 3 bases at J, with 14 bases in the middle. Germline CDR1 reads MNHEY; CDR2 reads SMNVEV (reference sequence). In DNA form, the CDR3 reads TGTGCCAGCAGCCCTTCAGCGGGTCACACTGAAGCTTTCTTT. Protein sequence: CASSPSAGHTEAFF.

V and J are TRBV30 and TRBJ2-3; D ambiguous. Trimming stripped 0 bases from V and 3 bases from J, with 4 bases between. CDR1 is GTSNPN, CDR2 SVGIG, per germline (reference sequence). The length of the CDR3 is 12 residues. DNA of the CDR3: TGTGCCTGGAGTGTTCCTACAGATACGCAGTATTTT. Translated, it gives CAWSVPTDTQYF. Supplemented by reference TRBV30 and TRBJ2-3, the full variable domain reads SQTIHQWPATLVQPVGSPLSLECTVEGTSNPNLYWYRQAAGRGLQLLFYSVGIGQISSEVPQNLSASRPQDRQFILSSKKLLLSDSGFYLCAWSVPTDTQYFGPGTRLTVL.